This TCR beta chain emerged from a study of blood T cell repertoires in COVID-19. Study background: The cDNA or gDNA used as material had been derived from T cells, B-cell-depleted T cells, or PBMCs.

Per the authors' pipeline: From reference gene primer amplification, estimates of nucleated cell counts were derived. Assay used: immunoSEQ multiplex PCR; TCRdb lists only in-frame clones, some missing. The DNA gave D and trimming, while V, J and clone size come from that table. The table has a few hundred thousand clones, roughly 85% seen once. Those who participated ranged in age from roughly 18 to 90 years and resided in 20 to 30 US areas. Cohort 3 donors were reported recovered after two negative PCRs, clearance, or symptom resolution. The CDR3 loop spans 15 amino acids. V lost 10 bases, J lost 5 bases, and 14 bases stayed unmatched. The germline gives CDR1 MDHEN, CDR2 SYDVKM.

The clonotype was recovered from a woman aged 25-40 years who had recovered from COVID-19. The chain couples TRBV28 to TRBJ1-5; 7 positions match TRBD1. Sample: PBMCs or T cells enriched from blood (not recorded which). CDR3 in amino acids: CAMLPEGGGDQPQHF. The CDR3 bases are TGTGCCATGTTACCTGAAGGGGGCGGGGATCAGCCCCAGCATTTT.